This TCR beta chain originates from a study of cytomegalovirus exposure and HLA in healthy donors. Notes on the study in general: In a later analysis, V- and J-gene trimming of beta chains associated with a DCLRE1C missense variant, replicated independently. Later, an analysis found that common viral pathogens appeared to be linked with several of the most significant clusters.

Although they were nominally healthy when sampled, donors likely had unrecorded immune exposures. The PCR contained 60 Vbeta and 13 Jbeta primers. Produced via immunoSEQ multiplex PCR; TCRdb's table is partial and in-frame only. The repertoire holds about 64,000 clones, with less than 70% as singletons. This clone appeared once. Antigen unknown. The length of the CDR3 is 15 residues. With 4 bases removed from V and 0 bases from J, the gap between germline ends came to 12 bases. Germline values: CDR1 SGHRS, CDR2 YFSETQ. The specimen sequenced was PBMCs. This clonotype was sampled from a woman aged 45-65 years in good health and CMV-seronegative. The V call is TRBV5-1, the J call TRBJ2-3; D is unresolved. In DNA, the CDR3 is TGCGCCAGCAGCCAGCGTCCCTCTAGCACAGATACGCAGTATTTT. Translating gives CASSQRPSSTDTQYF.